This TCR beta chain was found in a study of blood T cell repertoires in COVID-19. Whole-study context: In each case, the material was cDNA or gDNA derived from T cells, B-cell-depleted T cells, or PBMCs.

Germline V gives CDR1 SGHVS, CDR2 FQNEAQ. The CDR3 loop spans 15 amino acids. The ends lost 1 base at V and 3 bases at J; junction bases unmatched: 2. Authors' analysis steps: Reference gene primer amplification gave estimated nucleated cell counts. The table came from immunoSEQ multiplex PCR; TCRdb's copy has only in-frame clones and leaves some out. V, J and clone size reflect that table, while D and trimming were determined from the DNA. The sample has fewer than 350,000 clones, around 88% seen once. Seattle's enrolled individuals joined amid active infection and were then monitored longitudinally.

The chain has TRBV7-8 and TRBJ1-2, with 10 bases that match TRBD1. This sequence originates from a woman aged 25 to 45 with COVID-19, enrolled during active disease. Sequenced material: peripheral blood. The CDR3 spells CASSLDGTGDYGYTF. In DNA form, the CDR3 reads TGTGCCAGCAGCTTAGATGGGACAGGGGACTATGGCTACACCTTC.